The 11 T cell receptor beta chains in this list originate from one sample, sequenced in a study of blood T cell repertoires in COVID-19. Profiled with immunoSEQ multiplex PCR; TCRdb holds only in-frame clones, not every one. The table has around 160,000 clones, approximately 90% seen once; the top ten hold around an eighth. The sequenced material came from peripheral blood. The receptors derive from a man younger than 35 with COVID-19, enrolled during active disease.

V is TRBV7-9 and J is TRBJ2-1, with TRBD2 matching over 7 bases. Per the germline V gene, CDR1 is SEHNR and CDR2 is FQNEAQ (reference sequence). Trimming at V came to 5 bases and at J to 1 base, leaving 5 bases not matched to a gene. The CDR3 extends over 15 amino acids. The CDR3 loop reads CASSPTSSSYNEQFF. CDR3 nucleotides: TGTGCCAGCAGCCCGACTAGCAGTTCCTACAATGAGCAGTTCTTC. The entire variable domain, with the rest obtained from reference TRBV7-9 and TRBJ2-1, is as follows: DTGVSQNPRHKITKRGQNVTFRCDPISEHNRLYWYRQTLGQGPEFLTYFQNEAQLEKSRLLSDRFSAERPKGSFSTLEIQRTEQGDSAMYLCASSPTSSSYNEQFFGPGTRLTVL.

The gene calls are TRBV6-6 and TRBJ2-2; TRBD2 is a possible D gene (7 bases). Trimming removed 7 bases from V and 4 bases from J, with 19 bases in between. The CDR3 sequence is 16 residues long. Per germline, CDR1 MNHNY and CDR2 SVGAGI (reference sequence). The CDR3 here is CASTLYGGGGTGELFF. The CDR3 coding sequence is TGTGCCAGCACTCTATATGGGGGAGGGGGCACCGGGGAGCTGTTTTTT.

The chain links TRBV19 to TRBJ2-7; a weak D match, TRBD1 (6 bases). Germline CDR1 reads LNHDA; CDR2 reads SQIVND (reference sequence). The CDR3 extends over 14 amino acids. V lost 4 bases, J lost 5 bases, and 15 bases lay in between. The CDR3 is CASSTSGAKDEQYF. CDR3 coding DNA: TGTGCCAGTAGTACCTCAGGGGCGAAGGACGAGCAGTACTTC.

This sequence joins TRBV7-9 and TRBJ2-1; 8 nucleotides agree with TRBD1. The CDR3 covers 17 residues. The V gene end was trimmed by 3 bases and the J gene end by 9 bases; junction bases not matched to a gene: 16. The germline CDR1 and CDR2 sequences are SEHNR and FQNEAQ (reference sequence). The CDR3 sequence: CASSFPPGDRGLIEQFF. CDR3 nucleotides: TGTGCCAGCAGCTTCCCGCCGGGAGACAGGGGCCTGATTGAGCAGTTCTTC.

V is TRBV19 and J is TRBJ1-1, with 7 bases that match TRBD1. V trimming: 11 bases; J trimming: 6 bases; junction bases outside the gene matches: 18. There are 15 residues in the CDR3. CDR1 is LNHDA, CDR2 SQIVND, per germline (reference sequence). CDR3 bases: TGTGCCTCCCAAGACTCTTGGAGGGGGCGCGCTGAAGCTTTCTTT. Translating gives CASQDSWRGRAEAFF.

This chain links TRBV14 with TRBJ1-2; 11 bases map to TRBD1. This CDR3 region has 17 residues. J was trimmed by 3 bases and V by 4 bases; bases with no gene match: 10. The germline CDR1 and CDR2 sequences are SGHDN and FVKESK. The CDR3 sequence is CASSRPTDRGLDYGYTF. The DNA for the CDR3 is TGTGCCAGCAGCCGACCGACGGACAGGGGGCTTGACTATGGCTACACCTTC.

V gene TRBV27 combines with J gene TRBJ1-1, with 9 bases identical to TRBD1. V lost 2 bases and J lost 5; bases outside the gene matches: 3. Germline CDR1 and CDR2: MNHEY and SMNVEV (reference sequence). The CDR3 covers 14 residues. This chain's CDR3 is CASSLGQGRTEAFF. CDR3 nucleotides: TGTGCCAGCAGTTTAGGACAGGGGAGGACTGAAGCTTTCTTT.

CDR3 loop: CAGDNYNEQFF. Here the CDR3 DNA reads TGTGCCGGGGACAACTACAATGAGCAGTTCTTC. The chain is built from TRBV30 and TRBJ2-1; D is perhaps TRBD1 (6 bases). The V end lost 8 bases, the J end lost 3 bases, and 8 bases lay between the germline ends. CDR3 size: 11 residues. Germline V gives CDR1 GTSNPN, CDR2 SVGIG (reference sequence). The whole variable domain, filled in from reference TRBV30 and TRBJ2-1, reads SQTIHQWPATLVQPVGSPLSLECTVEGTSNPNLYWYRQAAGRGLQLLFYSVGIGQISSEVPQNLSASRPQDRQFILSSKKLLLSDSGFYLCAGDNYNEQFFGPGTRLTVL.

CDR3 coding DNA: TGTGCCAGTAAGGCGGAGGGGCGCAATCAGCCCCAGCATTTT. Protein sequence: CASKAEGRNQPQHF. V is TRBV19 and J is TRBJ1-5; the D gene is possibly TRBD1 (5 bases). Germline V gene data show CDR1 as LNHDA and CDR2 as SQIVND (reference sequence). V was cut by 7 bases and J by 2 bases, with 12 bases left in between. The CDR3 contains 14 residues.

This clone was recorded once. J is TRBJ2-2 and V is TRBV7-3; no clear D. V was cut by 5 bases and J by 2 bases, with 9 bases left in between. The CDR3 has 14 residues. Germline CDR1 and CDR2: SGHTA and FQGTGA. In nucleotides, the CDR3 is TGTGCCAGCAGCCCTAACGGTAACACCGGGGAGCTGTTTTTT. Protein sequence: CASSPNGNTGELFF.

The J gene is TRBJ2-4, the V gene TRBV19; a weak D match, TRBD1 (6 bases). This CDR3 region has 15 residues. Trimming cost V 4 bases and J 1 base, with 11 bases left between them. Per the germline V gene, CDR1 is LNHDA and CDR2 is SQIVND (reference sequence). The chain's CDR3 is CASSTTGQAKNIQYF. The CDR3 coding sequence is TGTGCCAGTAGTACCACTGGACAGGCCAAAAACATTCAGTACTTC.